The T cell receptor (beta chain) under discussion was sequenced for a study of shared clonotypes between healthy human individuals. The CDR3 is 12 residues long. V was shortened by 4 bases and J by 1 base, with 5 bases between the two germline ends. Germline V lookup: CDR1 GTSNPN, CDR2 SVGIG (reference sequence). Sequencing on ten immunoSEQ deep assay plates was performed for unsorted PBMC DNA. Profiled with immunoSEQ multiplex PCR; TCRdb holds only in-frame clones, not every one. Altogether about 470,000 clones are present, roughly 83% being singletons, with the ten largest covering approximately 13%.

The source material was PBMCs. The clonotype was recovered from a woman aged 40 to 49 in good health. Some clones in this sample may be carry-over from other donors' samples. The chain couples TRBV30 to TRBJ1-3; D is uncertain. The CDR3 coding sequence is TGTGCCTGGACACAATCTGGAAACACCATATATTTT. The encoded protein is CAWTQSGNTIYF.